The 8 T cell receptor beta chains given below trace back to one sample, sequenced in a study of human T cells and chemical hapten exposure. Via MiXCR, TCRdb re-called the RACE reads, giving one row per CDR3 protein. The sample has about 380,000 distinct CDR3 sequences, roughly 6% seen once. Time point in this sample: patch test 2, 6 weeks after DPC sensitization. Treatment noted: therapeutic diphenylcyclopropenone sensitization with weekly scalp DPC. This sample comprised whole blood, obtained in connection with sensitization to the hapten diphenylcyclopropenone (DPC). These receptors were taken from a young woman with alopecia areata. Some clones in this sample may be carry-over from other donors' samples.

V is TRBV7-6 and J is TRBJ2-2; a possible D gene is TRBD1 (6 bases). CDR1 SGHVS and CDR2 FNYEAQ come from the germline V gene. The V gene lost 5 bases and the J gene lost 1 base, with 17 bases spanning the gap. The CDR3 runs 17 residues. The CDR3 nucleotides are TGTGCCAGCAGCGATCGGGCAGGGGCCCTGAACACCGGGGAGCTGTTTTTT. Protein product: CASSDRAGALNTGELFF.

This clonotype has only a few counts. V gene TRBV6-2 or TRBV6-3 combines with J gene TRBJ2-5; TRBD2 might be the D (5 bases). The CDR3 totals 15 residues. The germline V and J ends were trimmed by 5 bases and 5 bases, with 18 bases remaining between them. CDR1 and CDR2 (germline): MNHEY, SVGEGT. Written as DNA, the CDR3 is TGTGCCAGCAGTACCTATGGAGGAAAAGGGGAGACCCAGTACTTC. Translated, it gives CASSTYGGKGETQYF.

The genes are TRBV27 and TRBJ1-2; D uncertain. The V end was cut by 2 bases, the J end by 7 bases, with 17 bases between. Germline assignment: CDR1 MNHEY and CDR2 SMNVEV (reference sequence). The CDR3 totals 15 residues. CDR3 protein: CASSLLKESLFGYTF. The CDR3 DNA follows: TGTGCCAGCAGTTTACTTAAGGAATCGCTCTTTGGCTACACCTTC.

This clonotype was observed many times. This chain joins TRBV29-1 and TRBJ2-5; D possibly corresponds to TRBD2 (5 bases). Trimming took off 0 bases at V and 9 bases at J, with 11 bases between the two ends. Germline CDR1 SQVTM, CDR2 ANQGSEA. This CDR3 contains 12 residues. Here the CDR3 DNA reads TGCAGCGTTGAAGAGGGAGCCCCGGCCCAGTACTTC. Translation gives CSVEEGAPAQYF.

This clonotype was seen at least ten times. V and J are TRBV5-1 and TRBJ2-7; tentatively, D is TRBD1 (5 bases). Trimming left V 4 bases short and J 1 base short, with 18 bases between. The CDR3 has 16 residues. Germline CDR1 and CDR2: SGHRS and YFSETQ. CDR3: CASSRDIQAPSYEQYF. The DNA of the CDR3 is TGCGCCAGCAGCCGAGACATACAGGCGCCGTCCTACGAGCAGTACTTC. The variable domain in full, with the rest retrieved from reference TRBV5-1 and TRBJ2-7, is KAGVTQTPRYLIKTRGQQVTLSCSPISGHRSVSWYQQTPGQGLQFLFEYFSETQRNKGNFPGRFSGRQFSNSRSEMNVSTLELGDSALYLCASSRDIQAPSYEQYFGPGTRLTVT.

This clonotype was recorded many times. This sequence joins TRBV4-2 and TRBJ2-1, with 9 bases matching TRBD1. The CDR3 is made up of 15 amino acids. The J segment lost 7 bases and the V segment lost 4 bases, leaving 8 bases of the junction unmatched. Germline V gene data show CDR1 as LGHNA and CDR2 as YNFKEQ. The CDR3 nucleotides read TGTGCCAGCAGCCTCGAACAGGGGGCAAGAAATGAGCAGTTCTTC. This translates into CASSLEQGARNEQFF.

This clonotype was seen a few times. The genes are TRBV20-1 and TRBJ2-5; 7 positions agree with TRBD1. CDR3 length: 13 amino acids. Germline lookup yields CDR1 DFQATT and CDR2 SNEGSKA (reference sequence). Germline trimming cut 0 bases from V and 4 bases from J; bases unmatched to any gene: 2. The CDR3 spells CSARDGTVETQYF. The CDR3 DNA reads as TGCAGTGCTAGAGATGGGACAGTAGAGACCCAGTACTTC.

The chain links TRBV7-3 to TRBJ1-6; D perhaps matches TRBD1 (5 bases). Germline V gene lookup returns CDR1 SGHTA and CDR2 FQGTGA. There are 14 residues in the CDR3. Trimming pared 2 bases from V and 9 bases from J, leaving 11 bases between. The CDR3 sequence is CASSLGGDISPLHF. The CDR3 coding sequence is TGTGCCAGCAGCTTAGGAGGGGATATTTCACCCCTCCACTTT.